The TCR beta chain under discussion was sequenced for a study of cytomegalovirus exposure and HLA in healthy donors. Looking at the study overall: Falling in the Caucasian-associated ancestry cluster were 80% to 85% of 350 to 400 genotyped donors.

General study findings and limits: Later analysis revealed greater clonal expansion in HLA-associated TCR beta chains than in equally common others.

It was with 60 Vbeta and 13 Jbeta primers that the PCR ran. Sequenced by immunoSEQ multiplex PCR; TCRdb stores in-frame clones only, minus some. The sample has about 200,000 clones, about 88% seen once. V trimming: 6 bases; J trimming: 5 bases; junction bases outside the gene matches: 5. Germline loops: CDR1 LNHDA, CDR2 SQIVND (reference sequence). This CDR3 comprises 14 residues. A word on this clone: The antigen is unknown.

The TCR sequence derives from a woman in her thirties in good health and CMV-seronegative. The chain carries TRBV19 and TRBJ1-4; 8 bases are a match to TRBD1. The sample comprised PBMCs. This CDR3 is CASRGGQDNEKLFF. CDR3 coding DNA: TGTGCCAGTAGAGGGGGACAGGACAATGAAAAACTGTTTTTT.